The clone carrying this T cell receptor (beta chain) was found once. The data were obtained in a study of shared clonotypes between healthy human individuals. The donor cohort consisted entirely of Caucasian adults residing in Nashville, Tennessee. V lost 4 bases, J lost 2 bases, and 5 bases stayed unmatched. CDR3 length equals 14 residues. Germline values: CDR1 LNHDA, CDR2 SQIVND (reference sequence). The authors ran unsorted PBMC replicate PCRs on approximately 300 ng DNA, tens of thousands of T cell genomes. Measured with immunoSEQ multiplex PCR; TCRdb has only the in-frame clones, and not every one. The table lists roughly 480,000 clones, around 80% of them singletons.

Material: PBMCs. The clonotype was recovered from a woman in her thirties or forties in good health. Some clones in this sample may be carry-over from other donors' samples. The chain recombines TRBV19 with TRBJ2-7; TRBD1 matches 7 bases. CDR3 nucleotides: TGTGCCAGTAGTAAACGACAGGGCCCCTACGAGCAGTACTTC. It codes for CASSKRQGPYEQYF.